This TCR beta chain was sequenced for a study of shared clonotypes between healthy human individuals. The CD4+ fraction was divided into a CD45RA+ naive subset and a CD45RA-negative memory subset. Germline CDR1 reads MGHDK; CDR2 reads SYGVNS. With 4 bases removed from V and 6 bases from J, the gap between germline ends came to 9 bases. The CDR3 has 12 residues. The repertoire was sequenced with immunoSEQ multiplex PCR; TCRdb's copy has only in-frame clones and lacks some. The sample has 2 million to 2.5 million clones; 90% to 95% are singletons. This clone was observed a handful of times. V gene TRBV25-1 combines with J gene TRBJ1-1; D is uncertain. The sequenced sample consisted of naive CD4+ T cells from PBMCs. The subset was: CD45RA+ positively selected. The TCR sequence derives from a man between 18 and 35 years old in good health. Some clones in this sample may be carry-over from other donors' samples. DNA of the CDR3: TGTGCCAGCAGTGGTTACAGACCTGAAGCTTTCTTT. This translates into CASSGYRPEAFF.